These T cell receptor beta chains were read from a single sample in a study of shared clonotypes between healthy human individuals. Only in-frame clones appear in the TCRdb table, and some are missing; sequencing was by immunoSEQ multiplex PCR. This table holds 2 million to 2.5 million clones, under 95% found once. The sequencing sample was made of naive CD4+ T cells from PBMCs. These receptors came from a man between 18 and 29 years old in good health. Some clones in this sample may be carry-over from other donors' samples. The CDR3 runs from the conserved cysteine through the conserved F or W. Fields, in order: CDR3 DNA, CDR3 protein, D gene, clone size, V gene, J gene, CDR3 length. A D gene is named only where the DNA matches it firmly. Size is omitted from some rows. Given values are once, few, many or a class for expanded clones.

cdr3_nt: TGTGCCAGCAGCCGGGACAGGGACTTCACTGAAGCTTTCTTT; cdr3_aa: CASSRDRDFTEAFF; d_call: TRBD1; clone_size: -; v_call: TRBV6-4; j_call: TRBJ1-1; cdr3_length: 14
cdr3_nt: TGCAGCGTTGAAGCCGCCTCAGGGGCTGAAGCTTTCTTT; cdr3_aa: CSVEAASGAEAFF; d_call: -; clone_size: -; v_call: TRBV29-1; j_call: TRBJ1-1; cdr3_length: 13
cdr3_nt: TGTGCCAGCAGCTCCACAGGGGTTAGAGGTGAAGCTTTCTTT; cdr3_aa: CASSSTGVRGEAFF; d_call: TRBD1; clone_size: few; v_call: TRBV6-5; j_call: TRBJ1-1; cdr3_length: 14
cdr3_nt: TGCGCCAGCAGCCAAGTCGAGGACAGGGCCTACGAGCAGTACTTC; cdr3_aa: CASSQVEDRAYEQYF; d_call: TRBD1; clone_size: -; v_call: TRBV4-1; j_call: TRBJ2-7; cdr3_length: 15
cdr3_nt: TGTGCCAGCAGTTTATCCCCTGTGGCAATTAATTCTGAAGCTTTCTTT; cdr3_aa: CASSLSPVAINSEAFF; d_call: -; clone_size: -; v_call: TRBV28; j_call: TRBJ1-1; cdr3_length: 16
cdr3_nt: TGTGCCAGCAGCTTAACCGAAGCCAATGAGCAGTTCTTC; cdr3_aa: CASSLTEANEQFF; d_call: -; clone_size: -; v_call: TRBV7-2; j_call: TRBJ2-1; cdr3_length: 13
cdr3_nt: TGCGCCAGCAGCTTCCCGGACCCTTTCGAGTTCTTC; cdr3_aa: CASSFPDPFEFF; d_call: -; clone_size: -; v_call: TRBV5-1; j_call: TRBJ2-1; cdr3_length: 12
cdr3_nt: TGTGCCAGTAGTATAGCTGGGACTAGCGGGGGAGATACGCAGTATTTT; cdr3_aa: CASSIAGTSGGDTQYF; d_call: TRBD2; clone_size: once; v_call: TRBV19; j_call: TRBJ2-3; cdr3_length: 16
cdr3_nt: TGTGCCAGCAGTGAATCGGGAAGGGCAAGGGAAAAACTGTTTTTT; cdr3_aa: CASSESGRAREKLFF; d_call: -; clone_size: -; v_call: TRBV25-1; j_call: TRBJ1-4; cdr3_length: 15
cdr3_nt: TGCGCCAGCAGCTTGGTCGGGAGTAGCACCGGGGAGCTGTTTTTT; cdr3_aa: CASSLVGSSTGELFF; d_call: -; clone_size: once; v_call: TRBV5-1; j_call: TRBJ2-2; cdr3_length: 15
cdr3_nt: TGTGCCAGCAGCGTAACCGTGGGGACGAACACCGGGGAGCTGTTTTTT; cdr3_aa: CASSVTVGTNTGELFF; d_call: -; clone_size: -; v_call: TRBV9; j_call: TRBJ2-2; cdr3_length: 16
cdr3_nt: TGTGCCAGCAGCTTAGGAGTAGGCAGCTACAATGAGCAGTTCTTC; cdr3_aa: CASSLGVGSYNEQFF; d_call: -; clone_size: -; v_call: TRBV11-2; j_call: TRBJ2-1; cdr3_length: 15
cdr3_nt: TGTGCCAGCAGTGAATCAGGGGTCCCCCAGCCCCAGCATTTT; cdr3_aa: CASSESGVPQPQHF; d_call: -; clone_size: -; v_call: TRBV2; j_call: TRBJ1-5; cdr3_length: 14